This passage covers 6 T cell receptor beta chains from one sample sequenced in a study of Ad26.COV2.S vaccination and SARS-CoV-2 variants (dated by TCRdb to the early 2020s). Per the publication, the treatment or condition label means: approximately 18 received Ad26.COV2.S at low or high dose, single or two shots; 5 received placebo; per-sample allocation not given. For vaccine and placebo recipients, the sequenced repertoires came from samples collected on day 63 after the first injection. Libraries were prepared through the immunoSEQ multiplex PCR assay. Drawn from immuneACCESS, this table holds only the in-frame rearrangements with V and J called that TCRdb kept. Clones are partly lost; checked studies trace under half to an unresolved V gene and leave the rest unexplained. In this sample the table shows about 350,000 clones, about 86% of which occur a single time. About 10% of the sample goes to the ten largest clones.

The material was peripheral blood, obtained in a trial of Ad26.COV2.S vaccine versus placebo. Every receptor here comes from a person between 18 and 60 years old who received the Ad26.COV2.S COVID-19 vaccine or a placebo.

This chain connects TRBV23-1 to TRBJ2-1, with 7 bases fitting TRBD2. TRBV23-1 belongs to the ORF category, with a function that is uncertain. This CDR3 contains 13 residues. Trimming removed 4 bases from V and 7 bases from J; junction bases left unmatched: 4. The CDR3 nucleotides read TGCGCCAGCAGTCGACTAGCATGGAATGAGCAGTTCTTC. Protein product: CASSRLAWNEQFF.

The rearrangement uses TRBV6-2 or TRBV6-3 and TRBJ1-5; TRBD1 aligns across 9 bases. Germline loops: CDR1 MNHEY, CDR2 SVGEGT. This CDR3 spans 21 amino acids. V was clipped by 7 bases and J by 3 bases; unmatched bases: 25. CDR3 nucleotides: TGTGCCAGCACCCCCTTGGCCGAGATACAGGGGGCAGGAGACCTCAATCAGCCCCAGCATTTT. It translates to CASTPLAEIQGAGDLNQPQHF.

The V and J genes are TRBV7-9 and TRBJ1-2; 10 positions match TRBD1. CDR1 and CDR2 from the germline V gene are SEHNR and FQNEAQ (reference sequence). The V and J ends lost 3 bases and 6 bases, in that order; junction bases with no gene match: 10. The CDR3 runs to 16 residues. CDR3 region: CASSFLLGQGIDGYTF. CDR3 DNA sequence: TGTGCCAGCAGCTTTCTTTTGGGACAGGGGATTGATGGCTACACCTTC.

This chain links TRBV5-1 with TRBJ1-5; D is undetermined. V was shortened by 4 bases and J by 0 bases, with 8 bases between the two germline ends. Germline CDR1 reads SGHRS; CDR2 reads YFSETQ. This CDR3 comprises 14 residues. The chain's CDR3 is CASSTDYSNQPQHF. The CDR3 DNA reads as TGCGCCAGCAGCACAGACTATAGCAATCAGCCCCAGCATTTT.

This rearrangement joins TRBV7-6 to TRBJ1-2; 8 bases are shared with TRBD1. With V trimmed by 5 bases and J by 4 bases, 3 bases remained unmatched. The CDR3 consists of 13 residues. Germline-derived CDR1 and CDR2 are SGHVS and FNYEAQ. The DNA for the CDR3 is TGTGCCAGCAGCACTGGACAGGGCTATGGCTACACCTTC. Translated: CASSTGQGYGYTF.

This clone was recorded only once. The CDR3, as DNA: TGTGCCAGCAGTGGGAGCCTAAACCCCAATCAGCCCCAGCATTTT. This codes for CASSGSLNPNQPQHF. This chain connects TRBV5-5 to TRBJ1-5; the D is unclear. V gave up 5 bases and J gave up 3 bases, with 15 bases separating them. The germline V gene has CDR1 SGHKS and CDR2 YYEKEE (reference sequence). The CDR3 runs 15 residues.